The 2 T cell receptor beta chains below all came from one sample that was sequenced in a study of early T cells in non-severe SARS-CoV-2 infection. A single record per CDR3 protein comes from TCRdb applying MiXCR to the 5' RACE reads. The table includes over 75,000 distinct CDR3 sequences, roughly 13% detected once. Material: whole blood. These receptors were collected from an adult who was a healthcare worker with PCR-confirmed SARS-CoV-2 infection or an uninfected control (not recorded which).

V is TRBV3-1 and J is TRBJ2-5, with D hard to call. Trimming took off 5 bases at V and 4 bases at J, with 8 bases between the two ends. CDR3 size: 12 residues. Germline CDR1 is LGHDT and CDR2 is YNNKEL (reference sequence). CDR3 coding DNA: TGTGCCAGCAGCACCCGTCGAGAGACCCAGTACTTC. This translates into CASSTRRETQYF.

This sequence joins TRBV28 and TRBJ2-3; TRBD1 is a possible D gene (6 bases). Trimming cost V 6 bases and J 7 bases, with 29 bases left between them. The CDR3 contains 18 residues. Germline V gene lookup returns CDR1 MDHEN and CDR2 SYDVKM. Here the CDR3 reads CASSPPAPTGSHRNTQYF. CDR3 nucleotides: TGTGCCAGCAGCCCGCCCGCGCCTACAGGGTCACACAGAAATACGCAGTATTTT.